Listed below are T cell receptor beta chains from one sample, sequenced in a study of CD8 T cells in Susac syndrome. A single record per CDR3 protein comes from TCRdb applying MiXCR to the immunoSEQ multiplex PCR reads. The sample contains around 230,000 distinct CDR3 sequences, roughly 95% of which appear only once. Specimen: CD4+ T cells from PBMCs. Receptor source: a human donor with Susac syndrome. The CDR3 runs from the conserved cysteine through the conserved F or W. The D gene is left open where the match is weak. Clone size is given for some rows only: seen once, a few or many times, or a class if the clone is expanded.

D,J,V,size,CDR3,DNA
.,TRBJ1-4,TRBV28,.,CASKTGQGEKLFF,TGTGCCAGCAAGACGGGCCAGGGGGAAAAACTGTTTTTT
TRBD1,TRBJ1-2,TRBV18,few,CASSQGAGYGYTF,TGTGCCAGCTCACAGGGGGCCGGGTATGGCTACACCTTC
.,TRBJ1-2,TRBV5-1,.,CASGDWESGYTF,TGCGCCAGCGGCGATTGGGAGAGCGGCTACACCTTC
.,TRBJ1-5,TRBV12-3/TRBV12-4,once,CASSPTETQPQHF,TGTGCCAGCAGTCCAACCGAGACCCAGCCCCAGCATTTT
.,TRBJ2-7,TRBV4-1,.,CASSLHRVNYEQYF,TGCGCCAGCAGTCTCCATAGAGTAAACTACGAGCAGTACTTC
.,TRBJ2-7,TRBV28,.,CASRETAPYEQYF,TGTGCCAGCAGGGAAACCGCTCCCTACGAGCAGTACTTC
.,TRBJ2-5,TRBV28,.,CASSSPGGPSQETQYF,TGTGCCAGCAGCTCCCCAGGCGGGCCCTCTCAAGAGACCCAGTACTTC
.,TRBJ2-3,TRBV7-9,.,CASSFEGFADTQYF,TGTGCCAGCAGCTTTGAGGGTTTCGCAGATACGCAGTATTTT
.,TRBJ2-3,TRBV30,.,CAWSVRVDTQYF,TGTGCCTGGAGTGTTAGAGTGGATACGCAGTATTTT
.,TRBJ2-5,TRBV15,once,CATSRDRNQETQYF,TGTGCCACCAGCAGAGATCGTAACCAAGAGACCCAGTACTTC
.,TRBJ1-4,TRBV28,.,CASSLWVWRRLNEKLFF,TGTGCCAGCAGTTTATGGGTATGGAGGCGTCTTAATGAAAAACTGTTTTTT
.,TRBJ1-1,TRBV18,.,CASSPKVTTEAFF,TGTGCCAGCTCACCAAAGGTCACCACTGAAGCTTTCTTT
TRBD1,TRBJ1-2,TRBV6-6,few,CASSPGQGSDGYTF,TGTGCCAGCAGTCCGGGACAGGGCTCCGATGGCTACACCTTC
.,TRBJ1-4,TRBV6-4,.,CASSDEETAVF,TGTGCCAGCAGTGATGAAGAGACAGCGGTTTTT
.,TRBJ1-2,TRBV30,.,CAWSEQTGYGYTF,TGTGCCTGGAGTGAACAGACCGGATATGGCTACACCTTC
TRBD1,TRBJ1-1,TRBV20-1,.,CSARQGGMNTEAFF,TGCAGTGCTAGACAGGGGGGGATGAACACTGAAGCTTTCTTT
.,TRBJ2-3,TRBV20-1,.,CSAPPAQARSDTQYF,TGCAGTGCCCCTCCAGCTCAGGCAAGGTCAGATACGCAGTATTTT
.,TRBJ1-1,TRBV4-1,.,CASSQYGLNTEAFF,TGCGCCAGCAGCCAATACGGGCTGAACACTGAAGCTTTCTTT
.,TRBJ2-5,TRBV20-1,.,CSARATAAETQYF,TGCAGTGCTAGAGCGACAGCTGCAGAGACCCAGTACTTC
.,TRBJ2-7,TRBV12-3/TRBV12-4,few,CASSSPPYEQYF,TGTGCCAGCAGTTCCCCGCCCTACGAGCAGTACTTC
TRBD2,TRBJ2-5,TRBV30,.,CAWSSGRAQETQYF,TGTGCCTGGAGTAGCGGGAGGGCCCAAGAGACCCAGTACTTC
TRBD2,TRBJ2-3,TRBV7-9,.,CASSPSLREGTDTQYF,TGTGCCAGCAGCCCGAGTCTCCGGGAGGGCACAGATACGCAGTATTTT
.,TRBJ2-7,TRBV29-1,.,CSVAQGYEQYF,TGCAGCGTTGCCCAGGGGTACGAGCAGTACTTC
.,TRBJ1-2,TRBV29-1,.,CSVEILANYGYTF,TGCAGCGTTGAGATCTTGGCTAACTATGGCTACACCTTC
.,TRBJ1-1,TRBV27,.,CASSLGGWGNTEAFF,TGTGCCAGCAGTTTAGGGGGCTGGGGGAACACTGAAGCTTTCTTT
TRBD2,TRBJ2-1,TRBV20-1,.,CSAPPGRGSYNEQFF,TGCAGTGCCCCTCCCGGGAGGGGCTCCTACAATGAGCAGTTCTTC
.,TRBJ2-5,TRBV20-1,.,CSARDLVGQETQYF,TGCAGTGCTAGAGATCTCGTGGGCCAAGAGACCCAGTACTTC
TRBD1,TRBJ2-7,TRBV20-1,.,CSASDRIEQYF,TGCAGTGCTTCGGACAGGATCGAGCAGTACTTC
.,TRBJ2-7,TRBV12-3/TRBV12-4,.,CASSVTGGYYEQYF,TGTGCCAGCAGTGTTACAGGAGGTTACTACGAGCAGTACTTC